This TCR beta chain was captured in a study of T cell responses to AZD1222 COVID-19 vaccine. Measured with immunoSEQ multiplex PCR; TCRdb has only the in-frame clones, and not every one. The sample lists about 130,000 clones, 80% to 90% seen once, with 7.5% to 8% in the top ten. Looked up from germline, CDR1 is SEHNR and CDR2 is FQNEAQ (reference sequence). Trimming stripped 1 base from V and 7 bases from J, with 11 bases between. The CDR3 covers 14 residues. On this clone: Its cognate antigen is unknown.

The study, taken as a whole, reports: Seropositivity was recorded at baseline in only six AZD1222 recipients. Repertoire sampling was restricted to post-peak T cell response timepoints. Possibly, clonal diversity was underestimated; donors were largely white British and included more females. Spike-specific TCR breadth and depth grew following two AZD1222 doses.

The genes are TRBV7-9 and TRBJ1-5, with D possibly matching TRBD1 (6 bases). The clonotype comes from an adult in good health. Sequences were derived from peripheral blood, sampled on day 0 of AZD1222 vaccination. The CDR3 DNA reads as TGTGCCAGCAGCTTAGTGGGGGCGTACCAGCCCCAGCATTTT. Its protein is CASSLVGAYQPQHF. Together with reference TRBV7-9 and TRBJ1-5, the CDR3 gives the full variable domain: DTGVSQNPRHKITKRGQNVTFRCDPISEHNRLYWYRQTLGQGPEFLTYFQNEAQLEKSRLLSDRFSAERPKGSFSTLEIQRTEQGDSAMYLCASSLVGAYQPQHFGDGTRLSIL.